Presented here are 21 T cell receptor beta chains from one specimen sequenced in a study of human T cells and chemical hapten exposure. The starting material, unfractionated whole blood, was used for total RNA extraction. TCRdb processed the 5' RACE reads anew with MiXCR; each CDR3 protein has one entry. The data hold 100,000 to 120,000 distinct CDR3 sequences, with approximately 19% observed a single time. Receptor source: a human donor in good health.

The CDR3 sequence: CASTLAGTPQETQYF. The CDR3 DNA reads as TGTGCCAGTACCCTAGCGGGGACACCCCAAGAGACCCAGTACTTC. This chain links TRBV19 with TRBJ2-5; 9 bases fit TRBD2. Trimming removed 7 bases from V and 1 base from J; junction bases left unmatched: 7. CDR1 is LNHDA and CDR2 is SQIVND in the germline V gene (reference sequence). The CDR3 runs to 15 residues.

This clonotype was counted only a few times. This chain connects TRBV27 to TRBJ2-1; 11 positions match TRBD2. The CDR3 has 15 amino acids. Trimming cost V 8 bases and J 5 bases; bases outside gene matches: 8. Germline CDR1 MNHEY, CDR2 SMNVEV (reference sequence). CDR3 protein: CASRILTSGDNEQFF. For the CDR3, the DNA is TGTGCCAGCCGGATACTGACTAGCGGGGACAATGAGCAGTTCTTC.

V usage is TRBV5-1 and J usage is TRBJ2-7; D may be TRBD1 (6 bases). Germline V CDR1 and CDR2: SGHRS, YFSETQ. CDR3 length: 13 residues. V was shortened by 6 bases and J by 0 bases, with 10 bases between the two germline ends. DNA for the CDR3: TGCGCCAGCACCAGGGGAAACTCCTACGAGCAGTACTTC. Residues: CASTRGNSYEQYF.

The V gene is TRBV5-1, the J gene TRBJ1-1; 12 bases line up with TRBD1. Unmatched junction bases numbered 2, after V lost 0 bases and J lost 2 bases. CDR1 and CDR2 from the germline V gene are SGHRS and YFSETQ. The CDR3 contains 16 residues. The CDR3 loop reads CASSLGGTGGNTEAFF. The CDR3 DNA is TGCGCCAGCAGCTTGGGAGGGACAGGGGGCAACACTGAAGCTTTCTTT. Full variable domain (missing parts from reference TRBV5-1 and TRBJ1-1): KAGVTQTPRYLIKTRGQQVTLSCSPISGHRSVSWYQQTPGQGLQFLFEYFSETQRNKGNFPGRFSGRQFSNSRSEMNVSTLELGDSALYLCASSLGGTGGNTEAFFGQGTRLTVV.

CDR3 DNA: TGTGCCAGCAGTGTCCTAAAGACAGGGGTCGACACTGAAGCTTTCTTT. Translating gives CASSVLKTGVDTEAFF. This chain links TRBV12-3 or TRBV12-4 with TRBJ1-1, with TRBD1 identical over 8 bases. The CDR3 is 16 residues long. Trimming removed 5 bases from V and 3 bases from J; junction bases left unmatched: 11.

V gene TRBV21-1 combines with J gene TRBJ2-6; the table's D call TRBD2 went unverified against the DNA. TRBV21-1 constitutes a pseudogene. The CDR3 is made up of 21 amino acids. CDR3 DNA sequence: TGTGCCAGCAGCAAAGACTCTACCGACCGCTCTCCCTCCTCTGGGGCCAACGTCCTGACTTTC. It yields the protein CASSKDSTDRSPSSGANVLTF.

This clonotype has a handful of counts. The V and J genes are TRBV11-2 and TRBJ2-7, with 7 bases identical to TRBD2. The CDR3 spans 16 residues. The V gene end was trimmed by 1 base and the J gene end by 5 bases; junction bases not matched to a gene: 11. CDR1 is SGHAT and CDR2 is FQNNGV in the germline V gene. The CDR3 loop reads CASSLGAVARGDEQYF. CDR3 nucleotide sequence: TGTGCCAGCAGCTTAGGGGCCGTCGCCCGGGGGGACGAGCAGTACTTC.

CDR3 loop: CSVEGGGGRADEQYF. The CDR3 nucleotides are TGCAGCGTTGAAGGTGGAGGCGGGAGGGCCGACGAGCAGTACTTC. The gene calls are TRBV29-1 and TRBJ2-7; 9 bases align to TRBD2. Trimming removed 1 base from V and 5 bases from J; junction bases left unmatched: 9. This CDR3 spans 15 amino acids. CDR1 SQVTM and CDR2 ANQGSEA come from the germline V gene.

V is TRBV28 and J is TRBJ2-7; 13 bases line up with TRBD2. The CDR3 sequence is 16 residues long. The V segment lost 4 bases and the J segment 1 base; nucleotides outside the gene matches: 4. Per the germline V gene, CDR1 is MDHEN and CDR2 is SYDVKM. CDR3 sequence (DNA): TGTGCCAGCAGTTCCGGGACTAGCGGGGCTTCCTACGAGCAGTACTTC. This sequence encodes CASSSGTSGASYEQYF.

This clonotype was seen a handful of times. CDR3 sequence: CASSKPGTRSPEQYF. Written as DNA, the CDR3 is TGTGCCAGCAGTAAACCCGGGACTAGATCACCCGAGCAGTACTTC. The chain couples TRBV28 to TRBJ2-7; 8 bases line up with TRBD2. The CDR3 has 15 residues. Germline CDR1 reads MDHEN; CDR2 reads SYDVKM. Unmatched junction bases numbered 12, after V lost 5 bases and J lost 6 bases.

This chain joins TRBV12-3 or TRBV12-4 and TRBJ1-2; D possibly corresponds to TRBD1 (5 bases). The CDR3 has 15 residues. V was shortened by 6 bases and J by 0 bases, with 14 bases between the two germline ends. In nucleotides, the CDR3 is TGTGCCAGCAGCCGGGACCGACTGCCTAACTATGGCTACACCTTC. Translation: CASSRDRLPNYGYTF.

There are a few counts of this clonotype. This rearrangement joins TRBV15 to TRBJ2-3; TRBD2 aligns across 11 bases. Germline V gene lookup returns CDR1 LNHNV and CDR2 YYDKDF (reference sequence). V lost 1 base to trimming and J lost 5 bases; unmatched junction nucleotides: 5. This CDR3 has 16 residues. The CDR3 DNA follows: TGTGCCACCAGCAGAGCGACTAGCGGGATAAGAGATACGCAGTATTTT. As protein: CATSRATSGIRDTQYF.

This sequence joins TRBV15 and TRBJ2-5, with TRBD1 identical over 9 bases. This CDR3 comprises 15 residues. Trimming cost V 7 bases and J 5 bases; bases outside gene matches: 11. Germline loops: CDR1 LNHNV, CDR2 YYDKDF (reference sequence). CDR3 region: CATNIDRGGGETQYF. In nucleotides, the CDR3 is TGTGCCACCAACATCGACAGGGGGGGAGGTGAGACCCAGTACTTC.

The gene calls are TRBV3-1 and TRBJ2-5; D unclear. The length of the CDR3 is 16 residues. Germline CDR1 LGHDT, CDR2 YNNKEL (reference sequence). The V end lost 0 bases, the J end lost 3 bases, and 14 bases lay between the germline ends. This CDR3 reads CASSQEVWLEEETQYF. The CDR3 bases are TGTGCCAGCAGCCAAGAGGTATGGCTCGAAGAAGAGACCCAGTACTTC.

The table lists this clonotype with a few counts. The rearrangement joins TRBV28 to TRBJ1-1; 8 nucleotides agree with TRBD1. Germline CDR1 reads MDHEN; CDR2 reads SYDVKM. This CDR3 has 18 residues. J lost 0 bases, V lost 7 bases, and 16 bases had no gene match. For the CDR3, the DNA is TGTGCCAGCACCTTCCCCGGACAGGGCACAATCATGAACACTGAAGCTTTCTTT. This encodes CASTFPGQGTIMNTEAFF. The whole variable domain, remainder taken from reference TRBV28 and TRBJ1-1, is DVKVTQSSRYLVKRTGEKVFLECVQDMDHENMFWYRQDPGLGLRLIYFSYDVKMKEKGDIPEGYSVSREKKERFSLILESASTNQTSMYLCASTFPGQGTIMNTEAFFGQGTRLTVV.

This clonotype was observed a handful of times. The rearrangement links TRBV28 to TRBJ1-2, with a possible D match to TRBD1 (5 bases). This CDR3 comprises 19 residues. Deletions cut 3 bases from V and 1 base from J, with 24 bases between. Germline V gene data show CDR1 as MDHEN and CDR2 as SYDVKM. The CDR3 spells CASSFAPLLGVRDNYGYTF. Written as DNA, the CDR3 is TGTGCCAGCAGTTTTGCCCCTCTGTTGGGGGTCCGAGATAACTATGGCTACACCTTC.

In its sample, this clonotype was seen a few times. The genes are TRBV28 and TRBJ2-7; no reliable D call. Germline V gives CDR1 MDHEN, CDR2 SYDVKM. The CDR3 consists of 12 residues. V lost 6 bases and J 4 bases, leaving 10 bases between the germline ends. The DNA for the CDR3 is TGTGCCAGCAGAATAGACGCGTACGAGCAGTACTTC. Translated: CASRIDAYEQYF.

This chain connects TRBV29-1 to TRBJ2-6, with D unclear. The CDR3 has 18 amino acids. Germline loops: CDR1 SQVTM, CDR2 ANQGSEA. Deletions cut 1 base from V and 4 bases from J, with 20 bases between. The CDR3 bases are TGCAGCGTTGAAGTTCCGGACGCCTGGGTATCCGGGGCCAACGTCCTGACTTTC. Amino acid sequence: CSVEVPDAWVSGANVLTF.

The chain couples TRBV3-1 to TRBJ2-3, with 7 bases aligning to TRBD1. The ends lost 8 bases at V and 6 bases at J; junction bases unmatched: 8. The CDR3 is 13 amino acids. Per the germline V gene, CDR1 is LGHDT and CDR2 is YNNKEL (reference sequence). This CDR3 reads CASQTGVRDTQYF. The CDR3 DNA reads as TGTGCCAGCCAAACAGGGGTCCGGGATACGCAGTATTTT.

The chain couples TRBV25-1 to TRBJ2-7; a possible D gene is TRBD2 (6 bases). Per germline, CDR1 MGHDK and CDR2 SYGVNS. This CDR3 has 13 amino acids. V gave up 6 bases and J gave up 0 bases, with 9 bases separating them. For the CDR3, the DNA is TGTGCCAGCAGACAGGAGGGCTCCTACGAGCAGTACTTC. Translated, it gives CASRQEGSYEQYF.

This clonotype was seen a handful of times. The genes are TRBV28 and TRBJ2-7; tentatively, D is TRBD1 or TRBD2 (5 bases each). CDR3 length: 13 residues. Trimming took off 6 bases at V and 4 bases at J, with 13 bases between the two ends. Per germline, CDR1 MDHEN and CDR2 SYDVKM. The CDR3 is CASSVRGTYEQYF. The CDR3 nucleotides are TGTGCCAGCAGCGTGAGGGGCACTTACGAGCAGTACTTC.